The rows below give T cell receptor beta chains drawn from one sample of a study of cytomegalovirus exposure and HLA in healthy donors. The method was immunoSEQ multiplex PCR; TCRdb's version includes in-frame clones alone and lacks a portion of them. The sample records 65,000 to 85,000 clones, 70% to 80% being singletons. Sequencing was done on a sample of PBMCs. These receptor sequences come from a man in his fifties or sixties in good health and CMV-seropositive. Both conserved end residues are part of each CDR3. The D gene is left open where the match is weak. Size is omitted from some rows. Given values are once, few, many or a class for expanded clones.

CDR3	DNA	size	V	J	length	D
CAISDRGDHEQYF	TGTGCCATCAGTGACCGGGGGGATCACGAGCAGTACTTC	once	TRBV10-3	TRBJ2-7	13	TRBD2
CASSPRAVAGNGGTDTQYF	TGTGCCAGCTCACCACGCGCGGTAGCGGGGAATGGTGGCACAGATACGCAGTATTTT	.	TRBV18	TRBJ2-3	19	TRBD2
CASSLSTGNNQPQHF	TGTGCCAGCAGCTTATCGACAGGAAACAATCAGCCCCAGCATTTT	once	TRBV7-9	TRBJ1-5	15	.
CASSNAGQGEEKLFF	TGTGCCAGCAGCAACGCGGGACAGGGCGAAGAAAAACTGTTTTTT	.	TRBV5-6	TRBJ1-4	15	TRBD1
CASSGLFGIDEQYF	TGTGCCAGCTCCGGACTTTTCGGGATAGACGAGCAGTACTTC	.	TRBV10-3	TRBJ2-7	14	.
CASSSTGDEQFF	TGTGCCAGTAGTTCGACAGGGGACGAGCAGTTCTTC	.	TRBV19	TRBJ2-1	12	TRBD1
CASRQSSYNSPLHF	TGTGCCAGCAGACAGAGCTCCTATAATTCACCCCTCCACTTT	.	TRBV25-1	TRBJ1-6	14	.
CASSGNRGLGGYTF	TGTGCCAGCAGTGGAAACAGGGGGCTCGGGGGCTACACCTTC	.	TRBV27	TRBJ1-2	14	TRBD1
CASSHLSRGSDIQYF	TGTGCCAGCAGCCACCTAAGCAGGGGTTCGGACATTCAGTACTTC	.	TRBV14	TRBJ2-4	15	.
CASSDMAGSYEQYF	TGTGCCAGCAGTGATATGGCAGGGTCCTACGAGCAGTACTTC	.	TRBV2	TRBJ2-7	14	.
CASSSRGQTYEQYF	TGTGCCAGCAGCTCCCGCGGGCAAACCTACGAGCAGTACTTC	.	TRBV5-4	TRBJ2-7	14	.
CASSRTAEAFF	TGTGCCAGCAGCCGGACAGCTGAAGCTTTCTTT	few	TRBV14	TRBJ1-1	11	.
CASSIVAGAYNEQFF	TGTGCCAGTAGTATAGTGGCGGGAGCCTACAATGAGCAGTTCTTC	.	TRBV19	TRBJ2-1	15	TRBD2
CASSPGTGVATNEKLFF	TGCGCCAGCAGCCCCGGGACAGGAGTTGCAACTAATGAAAAACTGTTTTTT	few	TRBV5-1	TRBJ1-4	17	TRBD1
CATSRDWTSTDTQYF	TGTGCCACCAGCAGAGATTGGACTAGCACAGATACGCAGTATTTT	few	TRBV15	TRBJ2-3	15	.
CASSAGTGGYEQYF	TGTGCCAGCAGCGCAGGGACAGGGGGCTACGAGCAGTACTTC	.	TRBV7-9	TRBJ2-7	14	TRBD1
CSSSFGQGWTQNTEAFF	TGTTCCAGCAGCTTTGGACAGGGGTGGACGCAGAACACTGAAGCTTTCTTT	.	TRBV7-9	TRBJ1-1	17	TRBD1
CASSPPDSRKNTEAFF	TGTGCCAGCAGCCCCCCCGACAGTAGAAAGAACACTGAAGCTTTCTTT	.	TRBV7-9	TRBJ1-1	16	.
CASSPVVGELFF	TGTGCCAGTAGCCCGGTGGTCGGGGAGCTGTTTTTT	.	TRBV19	TRBJ2-2	12	.
CASSSGLAGRAGELFF	TGTGCCAGCAGCTCAGGACTAGCTGGGAGGGCCGGGGAGCTGTTTTTT	.	TRBV5-6	TRBJ2-2	16	TRBD2
CASSFPAAGGNYNEQFF	TGTGCCAGCAGCTTTCCTGCAGCGGGAGGGAACTACAATGAGCAGTTCTTC	once	TRBV11-3	TRBJ2-1	17	TRBD2
CAWTLAGTYQETQYF	TGTGCCTGGACACTAGCGGGAACCTACCAAGAGACCCAGTACTTC	.	TRBV30	TRBJ2-5	15	TRBD2
CASSMEIGYEQYF	TGTGCCAGCAGCATGGAAATCGGGTACGAGCAGTACTTC	.	TRBV7-2	TRBJ2-7	13	.
CASMGSGGGYSNQPQHF	TGTGCCAGTATGGGATCAGGGGGCGGTTATAGCAATCAGCCCCAGCATTTT	.	TRBV19	TRBJ1-5	17	TRBD1
CASSPSRGDASYEQYF	TGCGCCAGCAGCCCCTCCCGGGGGGACGCGTCCTACGAGCAGTACTTC	.	TRBV4-1	TRBJ2-7	16	TRBD2
CARIMWGPLREQYF	TGTGCCAGAATAATGTGGGGGCCTTTGAGAGAGCAGTACTTC	.	TRBV5-3	TRBJ2-5	14	.
CASSPPSTSGSYNEQFF	TGTGCCAGCTCACCACCCTCGACTAGCGGGAGTTACAATGAGCAGTTCTTC	few	TRBV18	TRBJ2-1	17	TRBD2
CASSSTMTGVYEQYF	TGTGCCAGCAGCTCAACCATGACAGGGGTTTACGAGCAGTACTTC	.	TRBV5-5	TRBJ2-7	15	TRBD1
CASSYRGEAEAFF	TGTGCCAGCAGTTATAGAGGCGAGGCAGAAGCTTTCTTT	.	TRBV6-5	TRBJ1-1	13	.
CASSLEQGWDEQFF	TGCGCCAGCAGCTTGGAGCAGGGTTGGGATGAGCAGTTCTTC	few	TRBV5-1	TRBJ2-1	14	.
CASSLQGDTEAFF	TGTGCCAGCAGCTTACAGGGGGACACTGAAGCTTTCTTT	once	TRBV7-2	TRBJ1-1	13	TRBD1
CSSRRLAGAEQFF	TGTTCCAGCCGAAGACTAGCGGGAGCCGAGCAGTTCTTC	.	TRBV7-9	TRBJ2-1	13	TRBD2
CASSMVLREGGTDTQYF	TGTGCCAGTAGTATGGTTTTACGTGAGGGAGGCACAGATACGCAGTATTTT	.	TRBV19	TRBJ2-3	17	.
CASSFLAGRVNNEQFF	TGTGCCAGCAGTTTCCTAGCGGGAAGGGTTAATAATGAGCAGTTCTTC	.	TRBV27	TRBJ2-1	16	TRBD2
CASSLGTSGSLKTQYF	TGTGCCAGCAGCCTCGGGACTAGCGGGAGTTTAAAGACCCAGTACTTC	.	TRBV11-3	TRBJ2-5	16	TRBD2
CASSTESSGANGLTF	TGCGCCAGCAGCACGGAGAGCTCTGGGGCCAACGGCCTGACTTTC	once	TRBV5-1	TRBJ2-6	15	.
CASSYEGSGNQPQHF	TGTGCCAGCAGTTACGAGGGTTCGGGCAATCAGCCCCAGCATTTT	.	TRBV6-6	TRBJ1-5	15	.
CASSLYLAGGANVLTF	TGTGCCAGCAGCTTATACCTAGCAGGTGGGGCCAACGTCCTGACTTTC	.	TRBV5-4	TRBJ2-6	16	.
CASSLNRGKGTEAFF	TGTGCCAGCAGCTTAAACAGGGGGAAGGGGACTGAAGCTTTCTTT	.	TRBV7-3	TRBJ1-1	15	TRBD1
CASSTVEVQEQYF	TGTGCCAGTTCAACCGTTGAGGTGCAAGAGCAGTACTTC	few	TRBV28	TRBJ2-7	13	.
CASSLGRASYEQYF	TGTGCCAGCAGCCTTGGCAGGGCATCTTACGAGCAGTACTTC	once	TRBV5-6	TRBJ2-7	14	.
CSVNPTSTASHEQFF	TGCAGCGTTAACCCTACTAGCACAGCGAGTCATGAGCAGTTCTTC	few	TRBV29-1	TRBJ2-1	15	.
CASSSGGQGWNEQFF	TGTGCCAGCAGCTCAGGGGGACAGGGTTGGAATGAGCAGTTCTTC	.	TRBV7-3	TRBJ2-1	15	TRBD1
CASSGEGANGLTF	TGTGCCAGTAGTGGCGAGGGGGCCAACGGCCTGACTTTC	.	TRBV19	TRBJ2-6	13	TRBD1
CASSEGQGAAFF	TGCGCCAGCAGCGAAGGACAGGGCGCGGCTTTCTTT	.	TRBV5-1	TRBJ1-1	12	TRBD1
CASSPTTGTEFIYEQYF	TGTGCCAGCAGCCCTACAACCGGGACAGAATTTATCTACGAGCAGTACTTC	.	TRBV7-9	TRBJ2-7	17	TRBD1